A single sample gave rise to the 17 T cell receptor beta chains below, sequenced in a study of T cells after yellow fever vaccination. MiXCR, run by TCRdb on the 5' RACE reads, gives a single entry per CDR3 protein. Of 95,000 to 150,000 distinct CDR3 sequences in the sample, around 15% were seen once. The specimen was CD8+ T cells sorted from PBMCs, collected 5 days after the yellow fever booster vaccination. These receptors all come from a man younger than 30 who received the YFV17D yellow fever vaccine.

This clonotype was recorded a few times. The chain combines TRBV27 with TRBJ1-6; the match to TRBD1 covers 7 bases. Per germline, CDR1 MNHEY and CDR2 SMNVEV (reference sequence). There are 17 residues in the CDR3. Unmatched junction bases numbered 7, after V lost 5 bases and J lost 0 bases. CDR3: CASSTSTGRSYNSPLHF. DNA for the CDR3: TGTGCCAGCAGTACATCGACAGGGCGCTCCTATAATTCACCCCTCCACTTT.

The rearrangement links TRBV4-2 to TRBJ2-7; 8 positions match TRBD1. The V segment lost 5 bases and the J segment 3 bases; nucleotides outside the gene matches: 9. Looked up from germline, CDR1 is LGHNA and CDR2 is YNFKEQ. The CDR3 is made up of 15 amino acids. The CDR3 protein is CASSDGQGAHYEQYF. The CDR3 nucleotides read TGTGCCAGCAGCGACGGACAGGGAGCCCACTACGAGCAGTACTTC.

This clonotype was seen only a few times. The rearrangement uses TRBV28 and TRBJ2-1, with 9 nucleotides matching TRBD2. V dropped 2 bases and J dropped 10; count of bases not matched to a gene: 9. The CDR3 runs to 15 residues. Per the germline V gene, CDR1 is MDHEN and CDR2 is SYDVKM. As DNA, the CDR3 is TGTGCCAGCAGTTTACTAGCGGGGTCCACGCGGGAGCAGTTCTTC. Residues: CASSLLAGSTREQFF.

A few counts support this clonotype. The CDR3 sequence is CSARSGTSGFYNEQFF. For the CDR3, the DNA is TGCAGTGCTAGGAGTGGGACTAGCGGGTTCTACAATGAGCAGTTCTTC. V and J are TRBV20-1 and TRBJ2-1; 12 nucleotides line up with TRBD2. CDR3 length: 16 residues. Per the germline V gene, CDR1 is DFQATT and CDR2 is SNEGSKA (reference sequence). After removal of 3 bases from V and 3 bases from J, the junction contained 6 bases not matched to a gene.

This clonotype came up a few times. The gene calls are TRBV19 and TRBJ1-2; TRBD1 aligns across 10 bases. Trimming removed 5 bases from V and 2 bases from J; junction bases left unmatched: 8. The germline V gene encodes CDR1 LNHDA and CDR2 SQIVND (reference sequence). The CDR3 consists of 16 residues. CDR3 DNA sequence: TGTGCCAGTAGTGCGCCCGGGACAGGGGCCAACTATGGCTACACCTTC. As protein: CASSAPGTGANYGYTF.

This rearrangement joins TRBV27 to TRBJ1-1, with D perhaps matching TRBD1 (6 bases). This CDR3 spans 12 amino acids. Germline CDR1 is MNHEY and CDR2 is SMNVEV (reference sequence). Trimming left V 7 bases short and J 4 bases short, with 10 bases between. The chain's CDR3 is CASKTGGTEAFF. As DNA, the CDR3 is TGTGCCAGCAAGACAGGAGGCACTGAAGCTTTCTTT.

The V gene is TRBV5-4, the J gene TRBJ2-1; TRBD2 might be the D (6 bases). The CDR3 consists of 14 residues. V lost 4 bases and J 2 bases, leaving 10 bases between the germline ends. The germline gives CDR1 SGHNT, CDR2 YYREEE (reference sequence). CDR3 in amino acids: CASSNGGAYNEQFF. The CDR3, as DNA: TGTGCCAGCAGCAACGGGGGTGCCTACAATGAGCAGTTCTTC.

This chain uses TRBV7-6 with TRBJ2-3; tentative D call: TRBD1 (5 bases). CDR1 SGHVS and CDR2 FNYEAQ come from the germline V gene. Trimming took 1 base from V and 6 from J, leaving 17 bases between them. The CDR3 contains 16 residues. CDR3 residues: CASSLDWGSGADTQYF. The CDR3 bases are TGTGCCAGCAGCTTAGATTGGGGAAGTGGGGCCGATACGCAGTATTTT.

The CDR3: CASSQGDQGQETQYF. Written as DNA, the CDR3 is TGCGCCAGCAGCCAAGGGGATCAGGGACAAGAGACCCAGTACTTC. The V gene is TRBV4-3, the J gene TRBJ2-5, with a tentative D call TRBD1 (5 bases). Trimming took off 1 base at V and 2 bases at J, with 11 bases between the two ends. Germline CDR1 and CDR2: LGHNA and YSLEER. The CDR3 loop spans 15 amino acids.

This sequence joins TRBV2 and TRBJ2-7; D uncertain. V lost 7 bases to trimming and J lost 6 bases, with 10 bases between them. Germline CDR1 reads SNHLY; CDR2 reads FYNNEI. This CDR3 is built from 11 residues. The CDR3, as DNA: TGTGCCAGCACCGTCCGGCTCGAGCAGTACTTC. Translated, it gives CASTVRLEQYF.

In its sample, this clonotype was seen a few times. V usage is TRBV7-3 and J usage is TRBJ2-1; D unclear. The CDR3 is 12 residues long. V was cut by 5 bases and J by 4 bases, with 6 bases left in between. The germline V gene encodes CDR1 SGHTA and CDR2 FQGTGA. In DNA, the CDR3 is TGTGCCAGCAGCGGGAAGTACAATGAGCAGTTCTTC. It yields the protein CASSGKYNEQFF.

This clonotype was seen at least ten times. The rearrangement links TRBV10-3 to TRBJ2-1; 8 bases align to TRBD2. CDR1 ENHRY and CDR2 SYGVKD come from the germline V gene. V lost 3 bases and J lost 5; bases outside the gene matches: 3. This CDR3 comprises 14 residues. This chain's CDR3 is CAISDRRGDNEQFF. The DNA for the CDR3 is TGTGCCATCAGTGATCGGCGGGGGGACAATGAGCAGTTCTTC.

The chain is built from TRBV6-2 or TRBV6-3 and TRBJ2-7; D is uncertain. CDR3 length equals 13 residues. Germline-derived CDR1 and CDR2 are MNHEY and SVGEGT. Between the trimmed V and J ends, which lost 0 bases and 3 bases, there was a span of 6 bases. The CDR3 nucleotides read TGTGCCAGCAGTTACTCGGGTGACTACGAGCAGTACGTC. Amino acid sequence: CASSYSGDYEQYV.

This clonotype was observed a handful of times. This rearrangement joins TRBV19 to TRBJ1-2; the D is unclear. There are 15 residues in the CDR3. Germline-derived CDR1 and CDR2 are LNHDA and SQIVND (reference sequence). Trimming shortened V by 7 bases and J by 4 bases, and 19 bases separated the two germline ends. In DNA, the CDR3 is TGTGCCAGTACCCAGGACGGGGAGAGGATCTATGGCTACACCTTC. It specifies CASTQDGERIYGYTF.

CDR3 protein: CASSYSAENWSYNEQFF. The CDR3 DNA reads TGTGCCAGCAGTTACTCGGCGGAAAACTGGTCCTACAATGAGCAGTTCTTC. The chain links TRBV6-6 to TRBJ2-1; D is undetermined. Trimming pared 0 bases from V and 1 base from J, leaving 13 bases between. Germline CDR1 MNHNY, CDR2 SVGAGI (reference sequence). The CDR3 extends over 17 amino acids.

The chain uses TRBV7-9 and TRBJ2-1, with TRBD2 matching over 9 bases. This CDR3 has 13 residues. Germline CDR1 SEHNR, CDR2 FQNEAQ (reference sequence). Germline trimming cut 6 bases from V and 6 bases from J; bases unmatched to any gene: 3. Written as DNA, the CDR3 is TGTGCCAGCAGGACTAGCGGAGCCAATGAGCAGTTCTTC. The encoded protein is CASRTSGANEQFF.

This clonotype was counted a few times. The V and J genes are TRBV11-2 and TRBJ2-5; no reliable D call. Germline V lookup: CDR1 SGHAT, CDR2 FQNNGV. The CDR3 runs to 14 residues. V was pared by 7 bases and J by 5 bases, with 17 bases between. The CDR3 DNA is TGTGCCAGCACGGACCGACCAGACGGGGAGACCCAGTACTTC. It is translated as CASTDRPDGETQYF.